Here is one T cell receptor beta chain with its context. As yet, its antigen is unknown. The data belong to a study of shared clonotypes between healthy human individuals. Findings and caveats of the study: Richness estimates generally favored naive over memory subsets.

Clones were read by immunoSEQ multiplex PCR, and TCRdb kept only the in-frame ones, dropping some. The sample carries approximately 2.1 million clones, 93% recorded once. The germline V gene has CDR1 SGHDT and CDR2 YYEEEE. This CDR3 has 18 amino acids. V shed 0 bases, J shed 2 bases, and the junction held 4 bases outside the gene matches. Sequencing used naive CD4+ T cells from PBMCs. Subset given: CD45RA+ positively selected. The TCR originated in a man younger than 35 in good health. Some clones in this sample may be carry-over from other donors' samples. J is TRBJ2-6 and V is TRBV5-6; TRBD2 aligns across 11 bases. The CDR3 DNA reads as TGTGCCAGCAGCTTGGCTCTTAGCGGGAGGGCTGGGGCCAACGTCCTGACTTTC. Residues: CASSLALSGRAGANVLTF.